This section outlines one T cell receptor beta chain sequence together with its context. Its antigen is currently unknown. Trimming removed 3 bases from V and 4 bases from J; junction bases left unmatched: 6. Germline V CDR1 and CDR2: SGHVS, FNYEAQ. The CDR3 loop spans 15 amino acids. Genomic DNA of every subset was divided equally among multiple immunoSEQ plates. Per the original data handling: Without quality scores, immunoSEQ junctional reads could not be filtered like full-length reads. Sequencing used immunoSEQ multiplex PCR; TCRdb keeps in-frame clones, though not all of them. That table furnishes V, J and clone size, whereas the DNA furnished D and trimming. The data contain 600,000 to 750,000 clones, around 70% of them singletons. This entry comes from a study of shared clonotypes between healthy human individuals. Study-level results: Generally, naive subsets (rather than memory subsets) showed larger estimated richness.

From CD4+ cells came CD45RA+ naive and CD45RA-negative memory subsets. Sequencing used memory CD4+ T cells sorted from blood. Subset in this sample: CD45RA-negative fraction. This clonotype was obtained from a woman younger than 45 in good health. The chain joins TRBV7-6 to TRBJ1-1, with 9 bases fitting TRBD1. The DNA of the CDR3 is TGTGCCAGCAGCTTTAGCCAACAGGGGGCCACTGAAGCTTTCTTT. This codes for CASSFSQQGATEAFF.